The 18 T cell receptor beta chains in this list originate from one sample, sequenced in a study of OX40 agonist ivuxolimab in advanced cancers. Clones were sequenced by immunoSEQ multiplex PCR, and TCRdb holds only the in-frame ones, with some missing. The repertoire holds approximately 81,000 clones, with 90% to 95% as singletons. The sequencing used CD4+ or CD8+ T cells sorted from blood, collected in a trial of the OX40 agonist ivuxolimab. Source of these receptors: an adult with an advanced solid tumor such as melanoma, head and neck, liver or kidney cancer.

The rearrangement links TRBV5-1 to TRBJ2-7; 10 positions agree with TRBD2. Trimming at V came to 4 bases and at J to 2 bases, leaving 6 bases not matched to a gene. This CDR3 has 15 residues. The germline gives CDR1 SGHRS, CDR2 YFSETQ. CDR3 in DNA: TGCGCCAGCAGCACTACTAGCGGGGCGACCTACGAGCAGTACTTC. Encoded protein: CASSTTSGATYEQYF.

J is TRBJ2-3 and V is TRBV7-8; D is undetermined. The CDR3 has 12 residues. V was trimmed by 7 bases and J by 6 bases, leaving 11 bases between them. The germline V gene has CDR1 SGHVS and CDR2 FQNEAQ. The CDR3 DNA is TGTGCCAGCACCGACCTTTTGGATACGCAGTATTTT. Translation: CASTDLLDTQYF.

V gene TRBV4-1 combines with J gene TRBJ2-7; D possibly corresponds to TRBD1 (5 bases). CDR3 size: 15 residues. Germline CDR1 is MGHRA and CDR2 is YSYEKL. V was clipped by 1 base and J by 3 bases, with 13 bases between them. This CDR3 reads CASSQVRGEHYEQYF. As DNA, the CDR3 is TGCGCCAGCAGCCAAGTAAGGGGTGAACACTACGAGCAGTACTTC.

The chain carries TRBV18 and TRBJ2-7; perhaps TRBD1 as D (6 bases). This CDR3 is built from 16 residues. Trimming left V 1 base short and J 2 bases short, with 15 bases between. Germline CDR1 and CDR2: KGHSH and LQKENI. This CDR3 is CASSPQRRDKPYEQYF. CDR3 sequence (DNA): TGTGCCAGCTCACCACAAAGACGGGACAAGCCCTACGAGCAGTACTTC.

This chain uses TRBV6-4 with TRBJ2-1, with a tentative D call TRBD2 (7 bases). CDR3 size: 18 residues. The ends were cut back, 2 bases at V and 0 bases at J, with 17 bases in the middle. Looked up from germline, CDR1 is MRHNA and CDR2 is SNTAGT. CDR3 DNA sequence: TGTGCCAGCAGTGACACCGGGGGGCTTCCTAGCTCCTACAATGAGCAGTTCTTC. Its protein is CASSDTGGLPSSYNEQFF.

This sequence joins TRBV6-1 and TRBJ1-1; 7 nucleotides match TRBD1. V shed 7 bases, J shed 0 bases, and the junction held 5 bases outside the gene matches. Germline V gene sequence: CDR1 MNHNS, CDR2 SASEGT. The CDR3 length is 14 residues. The CDR3 loop reads CASTGTVLNTEAFF. The CDR3 DNA is TGTGCCAGCACCGGGACAGTTTTGAACACTGAAGCTTTCTTT.

The CDR3 sequence: CASSPGQGAGQPQHF. The CDR3, as DNA: TGTGCCAGCAGCCCCGGACAGGGGGCTGGTCAGCCCCAGCATTTT. This chain links TRBV9 with TRBJ1-5, with TRBD1 identical over 11 bases. The length of the CDR3 is 15 residues. Per the germline V gene, CDR1 is SGDLS and CDR2 is YYNGEE. After removal of 4 bases from V and 6 bases from J, the junction contained 6 bases not matched to a gene.

The chain joins TRBV28 to TRBJ1-6; no firm D call. With 7 bases removed from V and 7 bases from J, the gap between germline ends came to 11 bases. CDR3 size: 13 residues. The germline V gene has CDR1 MDHEN and CDR2 SYDVKM. CDR3 loop: CASTGINNSPLHF. CDR3 in DNA: TGTGCCAGCACCGGGATTAACAATTCACCCCTCCACTTT.

The chain joins TRBV4-3 to TRBJ1-2; the match to TRBD1 covers 7 bases. The CDR3 length is 16 residues. Germline V gives CDR1 LGHNA, CDR2 YSLEER. The V and J ends lost 2 bases and 0 bases, in that order; junction bases with no gene match: 6. Written as DNA, the CDR3 is TGCGCCAGCAGCCAATACAGGGGTCGGACTAACTATGGCTACACCTTC. This encodes CASSQYRGRTNYGYTF.

The CDR3, as DNA: TGTGCCAGCAGCTTGCAGGGGTGGGGAGAGACCCAGTACTTC. Translating it yields CASSLQGWGETQYF. V gene TRBV5-4 combines with J gene TRBJ2-5; a possible D gene is TRBD1 (6 bases). This CDR3 is 14 amino acids long. V was trimmed by 1 base and J by 4 bases, leaving 11 bases between them. Germline V gives CDR1 SGHNT, CDR2 YYREEE (reference sequence).

V and J are TRBV11-2 and TRBJ2-7; D is ambiguous. The germline CDR1 and CDR2 sequences are SGHAT and FQNNGV. The CDR3 is made up of 12 amino acids. The germline V and J ends were trimmed by 5 bases and 3 bases, with 8 bases remaining between them. The CDR3: CASSPFGYEQYF. The CDR3 region has the DNA TGTGCCAGCAGCCCCTTCGGCTACGAGCAGTACTTC.

The chain couples TRBV15 to TRBJ1-2; TRBD1 might be the D (5 bases). This CDR3 is built from 14 residues. Germline V gene sequence: CDR1 LNHNV, CDR2 YYDKDF (reference sequence). Trimming removed 0 bases at V and 8 bases at J, with 13 bases between. The CDR3 region is CATSRDRQGFGYTF. The CDR3 DNA reads as TGTGCCACCAGCAGAGATAGGCAGGGTTTCGGCTACACCTTC. Together with reference TRBV15 and TRBJ1-2, the CDR3 gives the full variable domain: DAMVIQNPRYQVTQFGKPVTLSCSQTLNHNVMYWYQQKSSQAPKLLFHYYDKDFNNEADTPDNFQSRRPNTSFCFLDIRSPGLGDTAMYLCATSRDRQGFGYTFGSGTRLTVV.

The chain links TRBV9 to TRBJ2-5, with 8 nucleotides matching TRBD2. Trimming at V came to 3 bases and at J to 3 bases, leaving 10 bases not matched to a gene. CDR3 size: 16 residues. CDR1 and CDR2 (germline): SGDLS, YYNGEE. CDR3 sequence reads: CASSANPLTSEETQYF. The CDR3 DNA reads TGTGCCAGCAGCGCCAACCCTCTGACTAGCGAAGAGACCCAGTACTTC.

This clone was detected only once. V and J are TRBV19 and TRBJ2-2; 7 nucleotides agree with TRBD2. Germline assignment: CDR1 LNHDA and CDR2 SQIVND (reference sequence). V was clipped by 8 bases and J by 3 bases; unmatched bases: 12. This CDR3 comprises 16 residues. CDR3 DNA: TGTGCCAGTGAGTATTCGGGACTAAGTGACACCGGGGAGCTGTTTTTT. Its protein product is CASEYSGLSDTGELFF.

This clone appeared a single time. The genes are TRBV19 and TRBJ1-5; 8 positions agree with TRBD1. The V gene's germline CDR1 is LNHDA and CDR2 SQIVND (reference sequence). The V gene end was trimmed by 5 bases and the J gene end by 6 bases; junction bases not matched to a gene: 6. This CDR3 contains 14 residues. CDR3 nucleotide sequence: TGTGCCAGTAGTTTCCAGGGGGCGACTCAGCCCCAGCATTTT. Amino acids: CASSFQGATQPQHF.

This clone was detected a few times. The chain couples TRBV5-6 to TRBJ1-1, with 8 bases that match TRBD1. The CDR3 sequence is 13 residues long. After removal of 3 bases from V and 4 bases from J, the junction contained 2 bases not matched to a gene. Germline V lookup: CDR1 SGHDT, CDR2 YYEEEE. The CDR3: CASSYRGTTEAFF. The CDR3 DNA reads TGTGCCAGCAGCTACAGGGGGACCACTGAAGCTTTCTTT.

The CDR3 is CASSSPTGDYEQYF. CDR3 DNA sequence: TGTGCCAGCAGCTCTCCGACAGGGGACTACGAGCAGTACTTC. The chain uses TRBV7-8 and TRBJ2-7; 8 bases fit TRBD1. CDR3 length: 14 amino acids. V lost 4 bases and J lost 3; bases outside the gene matches: 5. Germline V gene sequence: CDR1 SGHVS, CDR2 FQNEAQ.

The chain employs TRBV10-3 and TRBJ1-1, with D possibly being TRBD1 (6 bases). This CDR3 has 15 amino acids. Germline CDR1 ENHRY, CDR2 SYGVKD. Trimming removed 2 bases from V and 4 bases from J, with 14 bases in between. CDR3 region: CAISEGGRVGTEAFF. CDR3 DNA sequence: TGTGCCATCAGTGAGGGGGGCAGGGTGGGCACTGAAGCTTTCTTT.